This paragraph covers one TCR beta chain sequence. Its antigen remains unidentified. Together with a sample-barcoded 5' primer, a J-beta primer mix was included in a second PCR lasting about 7 to 11 cycles. TCRdb analysed the 5' RACE reads with MiXCR anew, one entry per CDR3 protein. The sample holds about 1,400,000 distinct CDR3 sequences, 40% to 50% seen once. This record comes from a study of blood T cells in healthy people across ages. CDR1 and CDR2 (germline): SGHAT, FQNNGV. The CDR3 is 14 amino acids. The V gene lost 5 bases and the J gene lost 1 base, with 11 bases spanning the gap. Findings and limits, study-wide: Older age went with lower TCR beta diversity per million T cells, in a roughly linear way.

The receptor was isolated from a woman aged 18 to 35 in good health. The chain has TRBV11-2 and TRBJ1-1; unclear D gene. Sequencing was done on a sample of blood. In DNA form, the CDR3 reads TGTGCCAGCAGCCCCCGGCACAGGAACACTGAAGCTTTCTTT. The encoded protein is CASSPRHRNTEAFF.